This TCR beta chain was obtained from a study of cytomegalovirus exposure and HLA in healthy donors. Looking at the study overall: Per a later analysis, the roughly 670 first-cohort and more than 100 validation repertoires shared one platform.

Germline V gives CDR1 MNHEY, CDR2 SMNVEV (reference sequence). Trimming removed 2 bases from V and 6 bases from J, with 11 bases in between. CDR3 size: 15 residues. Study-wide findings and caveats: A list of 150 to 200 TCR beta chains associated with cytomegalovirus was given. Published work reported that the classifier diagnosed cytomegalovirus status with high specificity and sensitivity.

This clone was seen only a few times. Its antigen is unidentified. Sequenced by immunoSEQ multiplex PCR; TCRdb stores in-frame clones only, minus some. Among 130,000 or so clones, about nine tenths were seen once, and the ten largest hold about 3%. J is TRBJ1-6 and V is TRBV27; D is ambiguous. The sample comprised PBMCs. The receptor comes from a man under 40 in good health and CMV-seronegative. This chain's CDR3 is CASSLDAGGNSPLHF. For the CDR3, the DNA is TGTGCCAGCAGTTTAGATGCGGGAGGTAATTCACCCCTCCACTTT.